These 10 T cell receptor beta chains were all obtained from the same sample, sequenced in a study of cytomegalovirus exposure and HLA in healthy donors. Assay: immunoSEQ multiplex PCR; the TCRdb copy retains only in-frame clones and omits some. In the table there are a few hundred thousand clones, roughly 84% of which are singletons. Sequencing input: PBMCs. These receptors all come from a woman in her twenties or thirties in good health and CMV-seropositive.

V and J are TRBV7-6 and TRBJ2-7; 10 bases agree with TRBD2. The CDR3 loop spans 15 amino acids. The ends lost 1 base at V and 3 bases at J; junction bases unmatched: 3. The germline V gene encodes CDR1 SGHVS and CDR2 FNYEAQ. The CDR3 region is CASSLGTSGNYEQYF. Here the CDR3 DNA reads TGTGCCAGCAGCTTAGGGACTAGCGGAAACTACGAGCAGTACTTC.

The chain recombines TRBV7-9 with TRBJ2-2; the match to TRBD2 covers 9 bases. V was pared by 5 bases and J by 6 bases, with 10 bases of the junction left unmatched. Germline V gene sequence: CDR1 SEHNR, CDR2 FQNEAQ (reference sequence). There are 16 residues in the CDR3. The CDR3 spells CASSPGLALNSGELFF. CDR3 nucleotides: TGTGCCAGCAGCCCGGGACTAGCTTTAAATTCCGGGGAGCTGTTTTTT.

The V and J genes are TRBV4-1 and TRBJ2-3; D perhaps matches TRBD2 (6 bases). CDR1 is MGHRA, CDR2 YSYEKL, per germline. The CDR3 loop spans 13 amino acids. Trimming took 1 base from V and 7 from J, leaving 9 bases between them. This chain's CDR3 is CASSQVSGHTQYF. The CDR3 coding sequence is TGCGCCAGCAGCCAAGTAAGCGGGCATACGCAGTATTTT.

This chain joins TRBV7-3 and TRBJ2-5; D uncertain. Germline V CDR1 and CDR2: SGHTA, FQGTGA. The CDR3 sequence is 16 residues long. Trimming shortened V by 3 bases and J by 4 bases, and 18 bases separated the two germline ends. In nucleotides, the CDR3 is TGTGCCAGCAGCTTTGACGGTGGAAGGTACAGAGAGACCCAGTACTTC. Protein: CASSFDGGRYRETQYF.

The chain joins TRBV27 to TRBJ2-1; 10 bases match TRBD1. The CDR3 consists of 15 residues. Germline V gene sequence: CDR1 MNHEY, CDR2 SMNVEV (reference sequence). J gave up 1 base and V 6 bases, and 3 bases lay outside the gene matches. The CDR3 spells CASSQDRGSYNEQFF. The CDR3 coding sequence is TGTGCCAGCAGCCAGGACAGGGGGTCCTACAATGAGCAGTTCTTC.

This chain links TRBV5-4 with TRBJ1-1; the match to TRBD1 covers 9 bases. With V trimmed by 1 base and J by 4 bases, 5 bases remained unmatched. The germline V gene encodes CDR1 SGHNT and CDR2 YYREEE (reference sequence). The CDR3 is made up of 15 amino acids. The CDR3 DNA reads TGTGCCAGCAGCTTGAAGGGACAGGGTGTCACTGAAGCTTTCTTT. It codes for CASSLKGQGVTEAFF.

The J gene is TRBJ2-7, the V gene TRBV6-4, with D perhaps TRBD1 or TRBD2 (5 bases each). The CDR3 runs 13 residues. In germline, CDR1 is MRHNA, CDR2 SNTAGT. Trimming cost V 10 bases and J 2 bases, with 15 bases left between them. CDR3 sequence (DNA): TGTGCCAACAGGAAGGGAGCTGCCTACGAGCAGTACTTC. Residues: CANRKGAAYEQYF.

The chain carries TRBV30 and TRBJ2-3; 8 positions agree with TRBD1. V was pared by 3 bases and J by 2 bases, with 7 bases of the junction left unmatched. Germline values: CDR1 GTSNPN, CDR2 SVGIG (reference sequence). The CDR3 runs 15 residues. This chain's CDR3 is CAWSPGQDYTDTQYF. In nucleotides, the CDR3 is TGTGCCTGGAGCCCGGGACAGGATTACACAGATACGCAGTATTTT.

The V call is TRBV30, the J call TRBJ1-1; 9 nucleotides match TRBD1. The CDR3 loop spans 16 amino acids. V trimming: 8 bases; J trimming: 0 bases; junction bases outside the gene matches: 13. Germline lookup yields CDR1 GTSNPN and CDR2 SVGIG (reference sequence). The CDR3, as DNA: TGTGCCGCACTACTCCCGGGACAGGGACTGAACACTGAAGCTTTCTTT. Residues: CAALLPGQGLNTEAFF.

This clone was detected only once. The chain couples TRBV7-3 to TRBJ2-1; tentatively, D is TRBD1 or TRBD2 (6 bases each). V lost 1 base and J 0 bases, leaving 13 bases between the germline ends. CDR1 is SGHTA and CDR2 is FQGTGA in the germline V gene. The CDR3 is 17 residues long. The CDR3, as DNA: TGTGCCAGCAGCTTAAGCTCGGGGGCCATCTCCTACAATGAGCAGTTCTTC. Its translation: CASSLSSGAISYNEQFF.